This T cell receptor beta chain originates from a study of low-dose radiotherapy and immunotherapy resistance in tumors. Study-level information: The study delivered 0.5 Gy per fraction every 2 weeks to Cohort 1, totaling 6.5 Gy.

This clonotype was counted at least ten times. Alpha- and beta-chain coverage of first-strand cDNA came from TRAV- and TRBV-specific primers. Amplification, which lasted 15 to 20 PCR cycles, used a constant-region primer and V-primer adapter to amplify TCRs. TCRdb called the reads again in MiXCR, with one record for every CDR3 protein. Of 80,000 or so distinct CDR3 sequences listed, 15% to 20% are singletons. Noted time point: after trial treatment. Treatment meaning: LDRT plus nivolumab, ipilimumab, low-dose cyclophosphamide and aspirin (RACIN trial). Every donor was treated with nivolumab, ipilimumab, aspirin, low-dose cyclophosphamide and also low-dose radiotherapy. Advanced solid tumors without tumor-infiltrating lymphocytes were required for inclusion. V was shortened by 10 bases and J by 1 base, with 14 bases between the two germline ends. Germline loops: CDR1 MNHEY, CDR2 SVGEGT. The length of the CDR3 is 14 residues.

The source was PBMCs, collected after low-dose radiotherapy plus immunotherapy. The sequence was collected from a male donor with prostate cancer. The chain has TRBV6-2 or TRBV6-3 and TRBJ1-5; possible D gene TRBD1, 6 bases. The CDR3 nucleotides are TGTGCCACCCGCCCCGGGGGCAGCAATCAGCCCCAGCATTTT. Encoded protein: CATRPGGSNQPQHF.